The rows below give T cell receptor beta chains drawn from one sample of a study of control samples from healthy donors and cancer patients. TCRdb keeps only in-frame clones here, not all; method: immunoSEQ multiplex PCR. This sample has about 120,000 clones, with more than 75% found just once. Sequencing was done on a sample of blood. The receptors come from a woman in her sixties or seventies in good health. CDR3s include the opening cysteine and the closing phenylalanine or tryptophan. A D gene is named only where the DNA matches it firmly. Clone size is stated in some rows and not others, as once, few, many or a class when expanded.

-	TRBV7-2	TRBJ1-1	-	TGTGCCAGCAGCTTAAGGCAGTCCCCCGGCGGCACTGAAGCTTTCTTT	CASSLRQSPGGTEAFF
-	TRBV4-2	TRBJ2-7	TRBD1	TGTGCCAGCAGCCAAGGAGGACAGGGCAGCGAGCAGTACTTC	CASSQGGQGSEQYF
-	TRBV11-2	TRBJ2-3	TRBD2	TGTGCCAGCAGCGCCGCTAGCCCCAAGCGGGGGCTTTCAGATACGCAGTATTTT	CASSAASPKRGLSDTQYF
-	TRBV6-5	TRBJ2-1	-	TGTGCCAGCATCGGTGGCCGAGTCGGTGAGCAGTTCTTC	CASIGGRVGEQFF
-	TRBV27	TRBJ2-4	TRBD1	TGTGCCAGCAGTTCCTTCGGGACAGGGGGCAACATTCAGTACTTC	CASSSFGTGGNIQYF
-	TRBV7-9	TRBJ1-3	-	TGTGCCAGCAGCTTGTCCAGGGCCGGGGGAAACACCATATATTTT	CASSLSRAGGNTIYF
-	TRBV24-1	TRBJ2-3	-	TGTGCCACCAGTGATCCACCGCCGGGTACGCAGTATTTT	CATSDPPPGTQYF
-	TRBV12-3/TRBV12-4	TRBJ1-5	-	TGTGCCAGCAGTTTAAAAGGGGATCAGCCCCAGCATTTT	CASSLKGDQPQHF
-	TRBV6-6	TRBJ1-1	TRBD1	TGTGCCAGCAGCCCGGGACAGGGAGGAACTGAAGCTTTCTTT	CASSPGQGGTEAFF
-	TRBV18	TRBJ2-5	-	TGTGCCAGCTCAAGACAGCCGCAAGAGACCCAGTACTTC	CASSRQPQETQYF
-	TRBV29-1	TRBJ1-2	-	TGCAGCGTTGGCCTTGTCTATGGCTACACCTTC	CSVGLVYGYTF
-	TRBV6-5	TRBJ1-3	-	TGTGCCAGCAGTTACCTTACCTCAGGGGACGGAAACACCATATATTTT	CASSYLTSGDGNTIYF
-	TRBV9	TRBJ2-3	TRBD1	TGTGCCAGCAGCGCCTCGGGACAGCGCACAGATACGCAGTATTTT	CASSASGQRTDTQYF
-	TRBV2	TRBJ1-1	-	TGTGCCAGCAGGGGGGAGGGCGACACTGAAGCTTTCTTT	CASRGEGDTEAFF
-	TRBV21-1	TRBJ1-5	-	TGTGCCAGCATTCCGGCTGACCAGCCCCAGCATTTT	CASIPADQPQHF
-	TRBV4-2	TRBJ1-4	-	TGTGCCAGCAGCCACCCCGCGGGAACTAATGAAAAACTGTTTTTT	CASSHPAGTNEKLFF
-	TRBV4-1	TRBJ1-5	-	TGCGCCAGCAGCCAAGAAGGCCCGGGGGGTGGAAGCAATCAGCCCCAGCATTTT	CASSQEGPGGGSNQPQHF
-	TRBV6-2/TRBV6-3	TRBJ1-4	TRBD1	TGTGCCAGCAGTTACGGGAGACAGGGTGATGAAAAACTGTTTTTT	CASSYGRQGDEKLFF
-	TRBV9	TRBJ2-2	-	TGTGCCAGCTCATTGGCGGGCACCGGGGAGCTGTTTTTT	CASSLAGTGELFF
-	TRBV6-5	TRBJ1-1	-	TGTGCCAGCTTCCCCCACCGTACGAACACTGAAGCTTTCTTT	CASFPHRTNTEAFF
-	TRBV5-4	TRBJ2-7	-	TGTGCCAGCAGCTTTATTACAGACTACGAGCAGTACTTC	CASSFITDYEQYF
-	TRBV3-1/TRBV3-2	TRBJ2-1	-	TGTGCCAGCAGCCAAGATAGGGGGAGGGTGTACAATGAGCAGTTCTTC	CASSQDRGRVYNEQFF
-	TRBV10-3	TRBJ1-5	-	TGTGCCATCAGAAGCGACAGGAATCAGCCCCAGCATTTT	CAIRSDRNQPQHF
-	TRBV15	TRBJ1-1	-	TGTGCCACCAGCAGGAAGCGCGGGACAAAGAACACTGAAGCTTTCTTT	CATSRKRGTKNTEAFF
-	TRBV19	TRBJ1-1	-	TGTGCCAGTAGTATCTCAAACCTCATGAACACTGAAGCTTTCTTT	CASSISNLMNTEAFF
-	TRBV29-1	TRBJ1-1	-	TGCAGCGTCCTTGAACAGGGAATTGAAGCTTTCTTT	CSVLEQGIEAFF
-	TRBV29-1	TRBJ1-3	-	TGCAGCGTTGAAACAGGTTTACTAGCCTCTGGAAACACCATATATTTT	CSVETGLLASGNTIYF
-	TRBV27	TRBJ1-1	-	TGTGCCAGCAGCCCCGGGGGGTTCAACACTGAAGCTTTCTTT	CASSPGGFNTEAFF
-	TRBV24-1	TRBJ2-3	-	TGTGCCACCAGTGATCTGGGTGGGGGGACAGATACGCAGTATTTT	CATSDLGGGTDTQYF
-	TRBV24-1	TRBJ2-2	-	TGTGCCACCAGTGAGACTAGTGGTTTGAGCGGGGAGCTGTTTTTT	CATSETSGLSGELFF
-	TRBV19	TRBJ1-3	-	TGTGCCACCCGACGGGGGGATGTTGGAAACACCATATATTTT	CATRRGDVGNTIYF
-	TRBV5-1	TRBJ2-5	TRBD2	TGCGCCAGCAGCTGGGGTACTAGCGGGGGGCCTTCGGGGACCCAGTACTTC	CASSWGTSGGPSGTQYF
-	TRBV7-8	TRBJ1-6	-	TGTGCCAGCAGCTCAGGGACCACGTCGAATTCACCCCTCCACTTT	CASSSGTTSNSPLHF
-	TRBV7-3	TRBJ1-3	-	TGTGCCAGCCGGCCCGATTCTGGAAACACCATATATTTT	CASRPDSGNTIYF
once	TRBV12-3/TRBV12-4	TRBJ2-7	TRBD1	TGTGCCAGCAGTTTTGACAGGGGCTACGAGCAGTACTTC	CASSFDRGYEQYF
-	TRBV7-2	TRBJ2-3	TRBD2	TGTGCCAGCAGCTTCGGCGGGGGGAGGAGCTCTGATACGCAGTATTTT	CASSFGGGRSSDTQYF
-	TRBV7-8	TRBJ2-7	TRBD1	TGTGCCAGCTCAGGACAGGTCACCCACGAGCAGTACTTC	CASSGQVTHEQYF
few	TRBV3-1/TRBV3-2	TRBJ1-4	-	TGTGCCAGCAGCCAAATAGAGGCGACTAATGAAAAACTGTTTTTT	CASSQIEATNEKLFF
-	TRBV3-1/TRBV3-2	TRBJ1-2	TRBD1	TGTGCCAGCAGCCAAGATTCAACAGGGGTGAATGGCTACACCTTC	CASSQDSTGVNGYTF
once	TRBV3-1/TRBV3-2	TRBJ1-1	-	TGTGCCAGCAGCCACATTGGGGACCCATCACGAGCTTTCTTT	CASSHIGDPSRAFF
once	TRBV7-9	TRBJ1-2	TRBD1	TGTGCCAGCAGCCGGACAGGGGAATATGGCTACACCTTC	CASSRTGEYGYTF
once	TRBV7-2	TRBJ2-7	-	TGTGCCAGCACCACACGTTACGAGCAGTACTTC	CASTTRYEQYF
-	TRBV15	TRBJ1-5	TRBD1	TGTGCCACCAGCAGAGCCCAGGGGGCCTGGCAGCCCCAGCATTTT	CATSRAQGAWQPQHF
once	TRBV15	TRBJ1-1	-	TGTGCCACCAGCAGAGATGCTGGGATTGCTTTCTTT	CATSRDAGIAFF
-	TRBV6-5	TRBJ1-2	-	TGTGCCAGCAGACAGGACCCGAACTATGGCTACACCTTC	CASRQDPNYGYTF
-	TRBV4-2	TRBJ1-5	-	TGTGCCAGCAGCCAAGAGGCCCGAGACCTTTGGCAGCCCCAGCATTTT	CASSQEARDLWQPQHF
-	TRBV4-2	TRBJ1-6	-	TGTGCCAGCAGCCAGGGACACTCTCGGTCCTATAATTCACCCCTCCACTTT	CASSQGHSRSYNSPLHF
-	TRBV10-2	TRBJ1-1	-	TGCGCCAGCACCCCAGGGTCTGAAGCTTTCTTT	CASTPGSEAFF
-	TRBV5-6	TRBJ1-2	-	TGTGCCAGCAGCTTGGGCCCGGGGATGGGGCCTAACTATGGCTACACCTTC	CASSLGPGMGPNYGYTF
-	TRBV5-1	TRBJ2-1	TRBD1	TGCGCCAGCAGCTTCGGGGGGGGACAGGGGGCCTACAATGAGCAGTTCTTC	CASSFGGGQGAYNEQFF
-	TRBV27	TRBJ1-6	-	TGTGCCAGCAGCACAGGGAGCTCCTATAATTCACCCCTCCACTTT	CASSTGSSYNSPLHF
-	TRBV7-9	TRBJ1-1	-	TGTGCCAGCAGCTTAACGGGGGAGAACACTGAAGCTTTCTTT	CASSLTGENTEAFF
-	TRBV29-1	TRBJ1-2	TRBD1	TGCAGCGTTACAGGGGGCAATGGCTACACCTTC	CSVTGGNGYTF